These 29 T cell receptor beta chains share one sample of origin, sequenced in a study of graft-versus-host responses after intestinal transplantation. Their target antigens are unknown. Here immunoSEQ multiplex PCR was the method, and the copy in TCRdb shows in-frame clones only, minus some. The profile shows about 59,000 clones, about 94% of them singletons. The source material was unstimulated CD4+ T cells sorted from spleen or lymph node cells, sampled before transplant. The receptors stem from a human donor who was the organ donor for an intestinal transplant.

This rearrangement joins TRBV7-2 to TRBJ2-7; 7 nucleotides match TRBD1. Germline-derived CDR1 and CDR2 are SGHTA and FQGNSA. CDR3 length equals 16 residues. The V segment lost 2 bases and the J segment 2 bases; nucleotides outside the gene matches: 9. This CDR3 is CASSLYATGIPYEQYF. Here the CDR3 DNA reads TGTGCCAGCAGCTTATACGCGACAGGGATCCCCTACGAGCAGTACTTC.

A word on this clone: The same CDR3 also results from other DNA sequences found in this sample. This chain uses TRBV7-2 with TRBJ1-1; 9 nucleotides agree with TRBD1. Losses at the gene ends were 5 bases for V and 4 bases for J; bases not matched to a gene: 2. CDR1 SGHTA and CDR2 FQGNSA come from the germline V gene. The CDR3 is 13 amino acids. Here the CDR3 reads CASSLTGGTEAFF. DNA for the CDR3: TGTGCCAGCAGCCTGACAGGGGGCACTGAAGCTTTCTTT.

This chain links TRBV19 with TRBJ2-1, with 8 bases matching TRBD2. Trimming at V came to 3 bases and at J to 13 bases, leaving 5 bases not matched to a gene. The CDR3 is 12 residues long. Germline V gives CDR1 LNHDA, CDR2 SQIVND (reference sequence). The CDR3 nucleotides are TGTGCCAGTAGTATGATTGCGGGGGGCCAGTTCTTC. Translation gives CASSMIAGGQFF.

The rearrangement links TRBV11-2 to TRBJ1-2; the D is unclear. This CDR3 has 14 residues. V lost 0 bases, J lost 2 bases, and 7 bases lay in between. Germline V gene data show CDR1 as SGHAT and CDR2 as FQNNGV. The CDR3 bases are TGTGCCAGCAGCTTAGATCCAGTCAACTATGGCTACACCTTC. It specifies CASSLDPVNYGYTF.

The CDR3 region has the DNA TGTGCCAGTAGCAGGTTGGGGACGGTTTTTGCCTACAATGAGCAGTTCTTC. This encodes CASSRLGTVFAYNEQFF. The chain combines TRBV19 with TRBJ2-1; either TRBD1 or TRBD2 may fit D (5 bases each). Germline CDR1 and CDR2: LNHDA and SQIVND (reference sequence). This CDR3 region has 17 residues. Trimming pared 6 bases from V and 2 bases from J, leaving 20 bases between. Using reference TRBV19 and TRBJ2-1 for the parts outside the CDR3, the full variable domain is DGGITQSPKYLFRKEGQNVTLSCEQNLNHDAMYWYRQDPGQGLRLIYYSQIVNDFQKGDIAEGYSVSREKKESFPLTVTSAQKNPTAFYLCASSRLGTVFAYNEQFFGPGTRLTVL.

V gene TRBV7-3 combines with J gene TRBJ2-3; D is unclear. The germline CDR1 and CDR2 sequences are SGHTA and FQGTGA. CDR3 length: 13 residues. V gave up 2 bases and J gave up 3 bases, with 6 bases separating them. The CDR3 region is CASSLRPTDTQYF. The CDR3, as DNA: TGTGCCAGCAGCTTACGCCCAACAGATACGCAGTATTTT.

The J gene is TRBJ2-5, the V gene TRBV7-2; possibly TRBD1 or TRBD2 for D (6 bases each). The CDR3 totals 13 residues. The germline V gene encodes CDR1 SGHTA and CDR2 FQGNSA. The V gene lost 5 bases and the J gene lost 7 bases, with 14 bases spanning the gap. The CDR3 loop reads CASSGRGRVTQYF. The CDR3 DNA sequence: TGTGCCAGCAGCGGACGGGGGCGGGTGACCCAGTACTTC.

This chain joins TRBV7-2 and TRBJ2-7; D might be TRBD1 (5 bases). Per the germline V gene, CDR1 is SGHTA and CDR2 is FQGNSA. With 1 base removed from V and 7 bases from J, the gap between germline ends came to 14 bases. The CDR3 runs to 14 residues. CDR3 in DNA: TGTGCCAGCAGCTTAGTGGGGCAGGCTAAAGAGCAGTACTTC. It yields the protein CASSLVGQAKEQYF.

The chain has TRBV4-1 and TRBJ2-5, with a possible D match to TRBD2 (6 bases). Germline CDR1 MGHRA, CDR2 YSYEKL. The CDR3 covers 14 residues. With 1 base removed from V and 4 bases from J, the gap between germline ends came to 10 bases. CDR3: CASSQGRGRETQYF. The CDR3 DNA follows: TGCGCCAGCAGCCAAGGCCGGGGGAGAGAGACCCAGTACTTC.

The chain links TRBV21-1 to TRBJ1-1; TRBD1, the table's D call, was not compared with the DNA. TRBV21-1 is an annotated pseudogene. The CDR3 consists of 16 residues. The CDR3 spells CASSKALFSRDTEAFF. The CDR3, as DNA: TGTGCCAGCAGCAAAGCGCTTTTTTCCAGGGACACTGAAGCTTTCTTT.

The chain uses TRBV6-5 and TRBJ2-3, with 11 bases fitting TRBD1. CDR3 length: 15 residues. Germline CDR1 and CDR2: MNHEY and SVGAGI. Trimming took 8 bases from V and 2 from J; bases not matched to a gene: 6. The DNA for the CDR3 is TGTGCCAGCCGCATGGGACAGGGGGTCACAGATACGCAGTATTTT. This gives the protein CASRMGQGVTDTQYF.

The chain employs TRBV15 and TRBJ1-4; no reliable D call. CDR3 length: 16 residues. Germline V lookup: CDR1 LNHNV, CDR2 YYDKDF (reference sequence). V was trimmed by 1 base and J by 2 bases, leaving 11 bases between them. DNA for the CDR3: TGTGCCACCAGCAGAGGTGCGGGCTATACTAATGAAAAACTGTTTTTT. Protein: CATSRGAGYTNEKLFF.

The rearrangement links TRBV2 to TRBJ2-7; D is undetermined. The ends were cut back, 6 bases at V and 5 bases at J, with 11 bases in the middle. Germline V gene lookup returns CDR1 SNHLY and CDR2 FYNNEI. This CDR3 comprises 12 residues. The CDR3 spells CASSLLGNEQYF. The CDR3 bases are TGTGCCAGCAGCCTCCTAGGAAACGAGCAGTACTTC.

In DNA form, the CDR3 reads TGCGCCAGCAGCCCGGGGGCGACAGGCTTCACAGATACGCAGTATTTT. It is translated as CASSPGATGFTDTQYF. The gene calls are TRBV5-1 and TRBJ2-3, with D possibly called TRBD1 or TRBD2 (6 bases each). The CDR3 sequence is 16 residues long. CDR1 is SGHRS, CDR2 YFSETQ, per germline. Trimming removed 4 bases at V and 2 bases at J, with 17 bases between. Variable domain in full (rest from reference TRBV5-1 and TRBJ2-3): KAGVTQTPRYLIKTRGQQVTLSCSPISGHRSVSWYQQTPGQGLQFLFEYFSETQRNKGNFPGRFSGRQFSNSRSEMNVSTLELGDSALYLCASSPGATGFTDTQYFGPGTRLTVL.

This rearrangement joins TRBV6-6 to TRBJ2-3; D is unclear. The CDR3 runs 14 residues. Germline CDR1 reads MNHNY; CDR2 reads SVGAGI (reference sequence). V dropped 0 bases and J dropped 4 bases, with 8 bases sitting between them. CDR3 in amino acids: CASSYSNPADTQYF. CDR3 DNA: TGTGCCAGCAGTTACTCGAACCCCGCAGATACGCAGTATTTT.

This clone was observed a single time. The chain combines TRBV10-2 with TRBJ1-3, with a weak D call TRBD1 (6 bases). Trimming took 6 bases from V and 2 from J, leaving 20 bases between them. The CDR3 extends over 17 amino acids. Germline loops: CDR1 WSHSY, CDR2 SAAADI. The CDR3 nucleotides are TGCGCCAGCAGGGAGAACTTACAGGGAAGGGCTGGAAACACCATATATTTT. Encoded protein: CASRENLQGRAGNTIYF.

The chain carries TRBV4-1 and TRBJ1-5; 7 nucleotides line up with TRBD1. The trim removed 1 base at V and 5 bases at J, leaving 8 bases unmatched. The CDR3 has 16 amino acids. CDR1 and CDR2 (germline): MGHRA, YSYEKL. As DNA, the CDR3 is TGCGCCAGCAGCCAAGTGAGGAGTCAGGGGGATCAGCCCCAGCATTTT. Its translation: CASSQVRSQGDQPQHF.

The chain combines TRBV6-1 with TRBJ2-7; 11 bases are shared with TRBD2. V was pared by 3 bases and J by 0 bases, with 13 bases of the junction left unmatched. The CDR3 has 19 amino acids. The V gene's germline CDR1 is MNHNS and CDR2 SASEGT. CDR3 nucleotide sequence: TGTGCCAGCAGTGACCTCATGGCTAGCGGGGGGCATAGCTCCTACGAGCAGTACTTC. This codes for CASSDLMASGGHSSYEQYF.

The chain couples TRBV6-5 to TRBJ2-4; unclear D gene. The CDR3 runs 15 residues. Trimming took off 6 bases at V and 0 bases at J, with 12 bases between the two ends. Germline-derived CDR1 and CDR2 are MNHEY and SVGAGI. CDR3 loop: CASSPTQPAKNIQYF. DNA for the CDR3: TGTGCCAGCAGCCCCACTCAACCAGCCAAAAACATTCAGTACTTC.

The CDR3 sequence is CASSLVGNTDTQYF. DNA for the CDR3: TGTGCCAGCAGCTTGGTTGGAAACACAGATACGCAGTATTTT. This sequence joins TRBV5-4 and TRBJ2-3; D unresolved. CDR1 and CDR2 (germline): SGHNT, YYREEE (reference sequence). The V end lost 0 bases, the J end lost 2 bases, and 7 bases lay between the germline ends. The CDR3 is 14 residues long. The variable domain in full, with the rest retrieved from reference TRBV5-4 and TRBJ2-3, is ETGVTQSPTHLIKTRGQQVTLRCSSQSGHNTVSWYQQALGQGPQFIFQYYREEENGRGNFPPRFSGLQFPNYSSELNVNALELDDSALYLCASSLVGNTDTQYFGPGTRLTVL.

The gene calls are TRBV10-3 and TRBJ1-4, with unresolved D. The germline CDR1 and CDR2 sequences are ENHRY and SYGVKD. Trimming removed 8 bases at V and 3 bases at J, with 10 bases between. The CDR3 is 13 residues long. Written as DNA, the CDR3 is TGTGCCATCGCCGATGGGTCTAATGAAAAACTGTTTTTT. Translated, it gives CAIADGSNEKLFF.

The chain uses TRBV6-5 and TRBJ1-2; D possibly corresponds to TRBD1 (6 bases). The CDR3 consists of 11 residues. V lost 8 bases and J 6 bases, leaving 10 bases between the germline ends. Germline loops: CDR1 MNHEY, CDR2 SVGAGI. The CDR3 nucleotides read TGTGCCAGCGGGCAGGGGCATGGCTACACCTTC. Its translation: CASGQGHGYTF.

The table lists this clone with a count of one. The chain has TRBV6-1 and TRBJ1-3; TRBD1 matches 7 bases. The trim removed 2 bases at V and 3 bases at J, leaving 4 bases unmatched. The germline V gene has CDR1 MNHNS and CDR2 SASEGT. The CDR3 runs 15 residues. The CDR3 protein is CASSEQGVSGNTIYF. Here the CDR3 DNA reads TGTGCCAGCAGTGAACAGGGGGTTAGTGGAAACACCATATATTTT.

V gene TRBV6-4 combines with J gene TRBJ2-1, with 11 positions matching TRBD2. V shed 2 bases, J shed 8 bases, and the junction held 2 bases outside the gene matches. The CDR3 contains 14 residues. CDR1 and CDR2 (germline): MRHNA, SNTAGT. This CDR3 reads CASSDLAGGDEQFF. CDR3 coding DNA: TGTGCCAGCAGTGACCTAGCGGGGGGAGATGAGCAGTTCTTC.

This clone was counted between two and nine times. The chain is built from TRBV6-1 and TRBJ2-7; D is unclear. Germline V gene sequence: CDR1 MNHNS, CDR2 SASEGT. The CDR3 runs to 15 residues. V was cut by 5 bases and J by 0 bases, with 14 bases left in between. The CDR3 nucleotides are TGTGCCAGCAGTAGTGGCGACCGCAGCTCCTACGAGCAGTACTTC. This codes for CASSSGDRSSYEQYF.

The V call is TRBV4-2, the J call TRBJ2-2; D is ambiguous. This CDR3 is built from 15 residues. Germline V CDR1 and CDR2: LGHNA, YNFKEQ. V was pared by 1 base and J by 7 bases, with 13 bases between. The CDR3 spells CASSQGKTSGGELFF. The CDR3 region has the DNA TGTGCCAGCAGCCAAGGGAAGACGTCGGGCGGGGAGCTGTTTTTT.

The V gene is TRBV29-1, the J gene TRBJ1-2; no reliable D call. Trimming cost V 0 bases and J 4 bases, with 21 bases left between them. CDR3 length: 17 amino acids. Germline assignment: CDR1 SQVTM and CDR2 ANQGSEA. CDR3 sequence (DNA): TGCAGCGTTGAAGATCTGGGGTCGCAGCGGGGATTCTATGGCTACACCTTC. Protein: CSVEDLGSQRGFYGYTF.

The chain combines TRBV4-2 with TRBJ2-3; D tentatively fits TRBD1 or TRBD2 (5 bases each). Per germline, CDR1 LGHNA and CDR2 YNFKEQ. V lost 0 bases and J lost 7, with 11 bases in between. This CDR3 is built from 14 residues. CDR3 loop: CASSQEGTVNTQYF. The CDR3 nucleotides are TGTGCCAGCAGCCAAGAGGGGACCGTAAATACGCAGTATTTT.

The chain recombines TRBV5-1 with TRBJ2-5; 11 bases are a match to TRBD2. The V gene end was trimmed by 1 base and the J gene end by 5 bases; junction bases not matched to a gene: 10. The CDR3 covers 17 residues. Germline CDR1 is SGHRS and CDR2 is YFSETQ. CDR3 DNA sequence: TGCGCCAGCAGCTTGAGTGTAGCGGGGGGGGCCAGGGAGACCCAGTACTTC. Amino acids: CASSLSVAGGARETQYF.